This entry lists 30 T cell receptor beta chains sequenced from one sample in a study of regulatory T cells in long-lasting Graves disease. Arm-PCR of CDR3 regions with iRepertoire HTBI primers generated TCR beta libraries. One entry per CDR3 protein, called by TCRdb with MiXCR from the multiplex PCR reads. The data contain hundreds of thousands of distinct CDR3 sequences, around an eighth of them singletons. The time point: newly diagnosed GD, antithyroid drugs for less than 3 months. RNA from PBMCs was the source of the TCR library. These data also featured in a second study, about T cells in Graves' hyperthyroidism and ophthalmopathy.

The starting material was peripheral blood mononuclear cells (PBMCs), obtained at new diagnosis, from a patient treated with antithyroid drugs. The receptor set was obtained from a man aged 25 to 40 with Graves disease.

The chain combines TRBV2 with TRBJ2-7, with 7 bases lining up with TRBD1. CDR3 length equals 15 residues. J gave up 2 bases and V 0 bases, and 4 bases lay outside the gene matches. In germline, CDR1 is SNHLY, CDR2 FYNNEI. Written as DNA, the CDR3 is TGTGCCAGCAGTGAAGCGGGCGGACAGGCCTACGAGCAGTACTTC. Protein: CASSEAGGQAYEQYF.

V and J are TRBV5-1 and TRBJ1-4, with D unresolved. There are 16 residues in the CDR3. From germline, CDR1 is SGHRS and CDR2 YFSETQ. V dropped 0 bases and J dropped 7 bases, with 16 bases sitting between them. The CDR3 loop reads CASSLAGGVVGEKLFF. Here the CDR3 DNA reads TGCGCCAGCAGCTTGGCAGGCGGAGTTGTCGGTGAAAAACTGTTTTTT.

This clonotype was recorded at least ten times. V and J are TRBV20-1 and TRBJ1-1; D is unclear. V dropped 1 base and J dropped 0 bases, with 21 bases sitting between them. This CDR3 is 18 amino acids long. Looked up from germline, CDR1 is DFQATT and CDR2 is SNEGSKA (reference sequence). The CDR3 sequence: CSARVGGGVGSVNTEAFF. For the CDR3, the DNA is TGCAGTGCTAGAGTTGGAGGCGGCGTGGGCAGCGTGAACACTGAAGCTTTCTTT.

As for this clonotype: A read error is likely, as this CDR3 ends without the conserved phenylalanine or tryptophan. As DNA, the CDR3 is TGTGCCATCAGCCTGGACGGTTACGAGCAGTACTCC. It is translated as CAISLDGYEQYS. The chain uses TRBV10-3 and TRBJ2-7, with D uncertain. V dropped 6 bases and J dropped 4 bases, with 10 bases sitting between them. Germline lookup yields CDR1 ENHRY and CDR2 SYGVKD. The length of the CDR3 is 12 residues.

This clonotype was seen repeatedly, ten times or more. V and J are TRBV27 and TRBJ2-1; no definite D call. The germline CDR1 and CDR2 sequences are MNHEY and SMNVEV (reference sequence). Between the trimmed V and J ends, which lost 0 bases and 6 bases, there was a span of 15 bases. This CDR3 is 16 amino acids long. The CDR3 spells CASSLSRALHSNEQFF. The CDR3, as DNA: TGTGCCAGCAGTTTATCACGGGCGCTGCATTCCAATGAGCAGTTCTTC.

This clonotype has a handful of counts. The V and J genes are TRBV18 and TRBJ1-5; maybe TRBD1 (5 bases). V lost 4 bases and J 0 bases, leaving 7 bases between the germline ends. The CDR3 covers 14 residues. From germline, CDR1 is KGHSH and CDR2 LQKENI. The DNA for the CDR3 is TGTGCCAGCTCACGACAGATTAGCAATCAGCCCCAGCATTTT. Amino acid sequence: CASSRQISNQPQHF.

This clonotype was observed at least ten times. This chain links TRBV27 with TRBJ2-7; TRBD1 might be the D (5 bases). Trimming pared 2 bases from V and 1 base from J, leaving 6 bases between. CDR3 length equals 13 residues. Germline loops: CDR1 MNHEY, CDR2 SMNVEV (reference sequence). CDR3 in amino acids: CASSLRGSYEQYF. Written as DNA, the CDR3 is TGTGCCAGCAGTTTAAGGGGTTCCTACGAGCAGTACTTC.

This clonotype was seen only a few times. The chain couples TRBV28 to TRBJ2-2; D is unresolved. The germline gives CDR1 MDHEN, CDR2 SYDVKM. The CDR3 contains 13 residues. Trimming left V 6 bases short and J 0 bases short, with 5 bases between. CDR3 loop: CASSTPNTGELFF. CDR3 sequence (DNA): TGTGCCAGCAGCACCCCGAACACCGGGGAGCTGTTTTTT.

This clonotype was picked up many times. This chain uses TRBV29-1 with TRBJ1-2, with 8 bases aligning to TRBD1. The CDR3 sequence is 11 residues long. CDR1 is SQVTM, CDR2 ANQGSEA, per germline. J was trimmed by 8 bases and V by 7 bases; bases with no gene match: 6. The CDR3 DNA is TGCAGCGCCGGACAGGGCAAAGGCTACACCTTC. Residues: CSAGQGKGYTF.

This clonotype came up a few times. The chain's CDR3 is CASSFGVGGYGYTF. CDR3 nucleotides: TGTGCCAGCAGTTTTGGCGTGGGGGGCTATGGCTACACCTTC. V is TRBV12-3 or TRBV12-4 and J is TRBJ1-2; TRBD1 might be the D (5 bases). The CDR3 has 14 residues. The V and J ends lost 3 bases and 4 bases respectively, with 12 bases between them.

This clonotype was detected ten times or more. CDR3: CASTPADYNSPLHF. CDR3 nucleotide sequence: TGTGCCAGTACCCCGGCCGATTATAATTCACCCCTCCACTTT. This chain links TRBV19 with TRBJ1-6, with D uncertain. The CDR3 length is 14 residues. From germline, CDR1 is LNHDA and CDR2 SQIVND (reference sequence). The V end lost 7 bases, the J end lost 4 bases, and 11 bases lay between the germline ends.

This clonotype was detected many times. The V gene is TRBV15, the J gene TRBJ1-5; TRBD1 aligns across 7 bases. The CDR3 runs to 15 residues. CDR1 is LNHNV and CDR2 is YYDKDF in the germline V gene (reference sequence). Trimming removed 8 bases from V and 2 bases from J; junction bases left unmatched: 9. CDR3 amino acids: CATRQGMIGNQPQHF. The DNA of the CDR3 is TGTGCCACCCGACAGGGAATGATTGGCAATCAGCCCCAGCATTTT.

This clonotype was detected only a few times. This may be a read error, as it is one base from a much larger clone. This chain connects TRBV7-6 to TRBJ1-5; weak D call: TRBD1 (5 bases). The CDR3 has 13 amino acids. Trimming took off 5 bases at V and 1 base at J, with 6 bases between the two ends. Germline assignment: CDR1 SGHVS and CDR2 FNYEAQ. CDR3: CASSRQSNQPQHF. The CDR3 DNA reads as TGTGCCAGCAGCCGACAGAGCAATCAGCCCCAGCATTTT.

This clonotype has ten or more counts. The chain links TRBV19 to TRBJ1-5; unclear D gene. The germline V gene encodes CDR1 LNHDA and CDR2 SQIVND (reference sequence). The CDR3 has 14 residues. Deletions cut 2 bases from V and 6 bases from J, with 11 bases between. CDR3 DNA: TGTGCCAGTAGTATATGGGGAGCGGCTCAGCCCCAGCATTTT. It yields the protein CASSIWGAAQPQHF.

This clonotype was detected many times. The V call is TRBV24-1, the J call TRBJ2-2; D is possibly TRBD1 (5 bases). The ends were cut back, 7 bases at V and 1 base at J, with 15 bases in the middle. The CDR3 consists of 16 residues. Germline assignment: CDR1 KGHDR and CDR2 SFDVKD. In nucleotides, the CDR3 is TGTGCCACCAGCCCCCAGGGCTTAGGGAACACCGGGGAGCTGTTTTTT. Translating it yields CATSPQGLGNTGELFF.

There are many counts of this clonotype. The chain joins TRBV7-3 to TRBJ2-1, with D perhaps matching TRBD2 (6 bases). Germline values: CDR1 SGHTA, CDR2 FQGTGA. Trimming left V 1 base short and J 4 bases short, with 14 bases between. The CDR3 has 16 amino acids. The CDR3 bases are TGTGCCAGCAGCTTAATCGGTCTAGCGTCTTACAATGAGCAGTTCTTC. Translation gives CASSLIGLASYNEQFF. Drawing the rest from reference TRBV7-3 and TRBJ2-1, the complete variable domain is GAGVSQTPSNKVTEKGKYVELRCDPISGHTALYWYRQSLGQGPEFLIYFQGTGAADDSGLPNDRFFAVRPEGSVSTLKIQRTERGDSAVYLCASSLIGLASYNEQFFGPGTRLTVL.

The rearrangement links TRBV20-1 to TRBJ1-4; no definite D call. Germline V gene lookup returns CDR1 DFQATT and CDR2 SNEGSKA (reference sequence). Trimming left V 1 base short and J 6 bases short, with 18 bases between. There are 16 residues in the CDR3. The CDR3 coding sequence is TGCAGTGCTAGAGGTTACAGAATCCCCCCTTATGAAAAACTGTTTTTT. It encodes CSARGYRIPPYEKLFF.

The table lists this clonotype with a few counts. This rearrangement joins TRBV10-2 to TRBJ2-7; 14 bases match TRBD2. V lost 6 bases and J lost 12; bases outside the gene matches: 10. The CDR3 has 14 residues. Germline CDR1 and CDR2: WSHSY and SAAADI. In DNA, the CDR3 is TGCGCCAGCAGATCGACTAGCGGGAGGGTTCAAGGGTACTTC. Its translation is CASRSTSGRVQGYF.

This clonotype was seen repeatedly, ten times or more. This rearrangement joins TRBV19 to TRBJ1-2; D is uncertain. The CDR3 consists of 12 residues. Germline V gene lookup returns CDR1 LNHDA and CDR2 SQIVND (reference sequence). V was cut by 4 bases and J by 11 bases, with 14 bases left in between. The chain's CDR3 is CASSTDVGRYTF. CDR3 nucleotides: TGTGCCAGTAGTACGGACGTCGGACGGTACACCTTC.

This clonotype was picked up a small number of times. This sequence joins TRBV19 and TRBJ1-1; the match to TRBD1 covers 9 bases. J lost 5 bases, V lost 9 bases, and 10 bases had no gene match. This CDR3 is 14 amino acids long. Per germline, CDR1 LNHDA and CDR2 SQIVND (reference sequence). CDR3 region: CASSAGTGSTEAFF. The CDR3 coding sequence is TGTGCCAGCAGCGCCGGGACAGGGAGTACTGAAGCTTTCTTT.

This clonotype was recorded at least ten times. The CDR3 coding sequence is TGCGCCAGCAGCTTGGCCGGGGTGACTAATGAAAAACTGTTTTTT. Its translation is CASSLAGVTNEKLFF. J is TRBJ1-4 and V is TRBV5-1, with no clear D. Trimming pared 0 bases from V and 2 bases from J, leaving 8 bases between. The germline CDR1 and CDR2 sequences are SGHRS and YFSETQ. The CDR3 is 15 amino acids.

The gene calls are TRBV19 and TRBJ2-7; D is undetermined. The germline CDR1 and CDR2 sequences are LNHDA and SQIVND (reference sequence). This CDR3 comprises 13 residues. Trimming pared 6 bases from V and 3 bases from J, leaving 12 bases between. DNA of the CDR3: TGTGCCAGTAGCTCCTCACCAGGCTACGAGCAGTACTTC. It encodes CASSSSPGYEQYF.

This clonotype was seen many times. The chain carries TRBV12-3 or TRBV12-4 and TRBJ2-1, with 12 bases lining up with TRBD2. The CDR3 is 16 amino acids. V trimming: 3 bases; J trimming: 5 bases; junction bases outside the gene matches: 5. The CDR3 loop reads CASSFSSGGGHNEQFF. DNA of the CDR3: TGTGCCAGCAGTTTCTCTAGCGGGGGGGGGCACAATGAGCAGTTCTTC.

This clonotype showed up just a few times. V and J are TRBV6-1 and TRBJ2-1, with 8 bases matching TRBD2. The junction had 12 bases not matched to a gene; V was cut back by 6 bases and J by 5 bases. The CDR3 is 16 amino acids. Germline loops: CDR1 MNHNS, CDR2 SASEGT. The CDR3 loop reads CASSSSGGPLNNEQFF. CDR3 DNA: TGTGCCAGCAGCTCGAGCGGGGGCCCCCTTAACAATGAGCAGTTCTTC.

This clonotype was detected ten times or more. CDR3 in DNA: TGTGCCAGCAGCTTTAAAGCGAGTAGCACAGATACGCAGTATTTT. Encoded protein: CASSFKASSTDTQYF. This chain uses TRBV3-1 with TRBJ2-3, with D uncertain. The CDR3 has 15 amino acids. In germline, CDR1 is LGHDT, CDR2 YNNKEL (reference sequence). V dropped 5 bases and J dropped 0 bases, with 12 bases sitting between them.

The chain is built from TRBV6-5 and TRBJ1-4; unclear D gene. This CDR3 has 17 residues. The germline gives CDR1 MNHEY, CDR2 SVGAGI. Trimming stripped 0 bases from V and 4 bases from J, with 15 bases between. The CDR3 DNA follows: TGTGCCAGCAGTTACTCCCCCATGGGAGCAATTAATGAAAAACTGTTTTTT. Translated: CASSYSPMGAINEKLFF.

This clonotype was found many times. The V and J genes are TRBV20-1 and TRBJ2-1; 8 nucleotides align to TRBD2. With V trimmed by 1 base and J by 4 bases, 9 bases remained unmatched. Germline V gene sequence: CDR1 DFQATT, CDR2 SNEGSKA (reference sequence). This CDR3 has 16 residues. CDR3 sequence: CSARGGAGGVYNEQFF. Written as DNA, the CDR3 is TGCAGTGCTAGAGGGGGCGCGGGAGGTGTGTACAATGAGCAGTTCTTC.

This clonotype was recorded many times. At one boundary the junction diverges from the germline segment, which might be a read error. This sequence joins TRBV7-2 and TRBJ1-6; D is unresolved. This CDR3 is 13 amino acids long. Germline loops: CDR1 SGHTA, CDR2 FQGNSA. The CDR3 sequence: CASSLDLVSLLIF. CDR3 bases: TGTGCCAGCAGCTTAGACCTTGTCTCGCTTCTTATATTT. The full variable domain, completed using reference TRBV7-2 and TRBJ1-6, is GAGVSQSPSNKVTEKGKDVELRCDPISGHTALYWYRQSLGQGLEFLIYFQGNSAPDKSGLPSDRFSAERTGGSVSTLTIQRTQQEDSAVYLCASSLDLVSLLIFGNGTRLTVT.

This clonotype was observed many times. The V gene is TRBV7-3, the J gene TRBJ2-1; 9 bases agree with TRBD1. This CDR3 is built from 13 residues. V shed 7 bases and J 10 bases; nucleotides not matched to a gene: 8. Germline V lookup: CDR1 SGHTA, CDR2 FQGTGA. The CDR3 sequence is CASIPDRGGEQFF. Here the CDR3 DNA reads TGTGCCAGCATACCGGACAGGGGAGGAGAGCAGTTCTTC. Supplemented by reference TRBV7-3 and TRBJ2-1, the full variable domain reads GAGVSQTPSNKVTEKGKYVELRCDPISGHTALYWYRQSLGQGPEFLIYFQGTGAADDSGLPNDRFFAVRPEGSVSTLKIQRTERGDSAVYLCASIPDRGGEQFFGPGTRLTVL.

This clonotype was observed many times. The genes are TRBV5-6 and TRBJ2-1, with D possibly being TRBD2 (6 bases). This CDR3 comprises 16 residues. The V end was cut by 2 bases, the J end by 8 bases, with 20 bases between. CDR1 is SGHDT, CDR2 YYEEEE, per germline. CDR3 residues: CASSFPTGGIEDEQFF. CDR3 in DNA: TGTGCCAGCAGCTTCCCGACGGGCGGGATTGAGGATGAGCAGTTCTTC.